This T cell receptor (beta chain) was identified in a study of blood T cell repertoires in COVID-19. In the study overall: Sample material is recorded as cDNA or gDNA derived from T cells, B-cell-depleted T cells, or PBMCs.

Sequenced by immunoSEQ multiplex PCR; TCRdb stores in-frame clones only, minus some. Of under 130,000 clones listed, about 86% are singletons. The CDR3 is made up of 13 amino acids. Unmatched junction bases numbered 4, after V lost 6 bases and J lost 6 bases. CDR1 is MRHNA, CDR2 SNTAGT, per germline. The source of this sequence is a human donor in a cohort sampled during active COVID-19. The V gene is TRBV6-4, the J gene TRBJ1-5; 8 positions match TRBD1. The sequenced sample was peripheral blood. As DNA, the CDR3 is TGTGCCAGCAGCGTGGACAGGGCTCAGCCCCAGCATTTT. Its translation is CASSVDRAQPQHF.